This T cell receptor (beta chain) was sequenced during a study of T cell responses to AZD1222 COVID-19 vaccine. For the study at large: Pooling was applied to second doses at about 4 or about 12 weeks. General study points: Distributed over spike, vaccine-associated CD4 TCRs predominated at 160-218 and 743-854. Donors, mostly white British, included more females; clonal diversity was possibly underestimated. Two doses of AZD1222 preceded a rise in Spike-specific TCR breadth and depth.

A note on this clone: Its antigen is undetermined.

The method was immunoSEQ multiplex PCR; TCRdb's version includes in-frame clones alone and lacks a portion of them. Counted here are some 140,000 clones, 84% occurring once; the ten biggest clones make up over 4%. With 6 bases clipped from V and 3 bases from J, the junction kept 4 bases outside the gene matches. CDR1 and CDR2 from the germline V gene are MDHEN and SYDVKM. This CDR3 spans 15 amino acids. This sequence was found in an adult in good health. This specimen consisted of peripheral blood, obtained on day 0 of AZD1222 vaccination. V gene TRBV28 combines with J gene TRBJ1-4; 10 bases are shared with TRBD1. The CDR3 region is CASRRQGAPNEKLFF. CDR3 nucleotides: TGTGCCAGCAGGCGACAGGGGGCACCTAATGAAAAACTGTTTTTT.